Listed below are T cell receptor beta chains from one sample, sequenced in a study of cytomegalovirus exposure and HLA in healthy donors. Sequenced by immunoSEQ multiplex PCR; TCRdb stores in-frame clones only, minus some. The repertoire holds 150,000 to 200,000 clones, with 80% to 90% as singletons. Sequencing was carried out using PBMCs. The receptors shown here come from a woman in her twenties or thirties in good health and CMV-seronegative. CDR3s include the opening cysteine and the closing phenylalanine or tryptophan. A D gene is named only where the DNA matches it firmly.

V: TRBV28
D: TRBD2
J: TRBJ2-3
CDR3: CASSLGLAGGPLTDTQYF
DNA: TGTGCCAGCAGCCTAGGACTAGCGGGAGGGCCGTTAACAGATACGCAGTATTTT

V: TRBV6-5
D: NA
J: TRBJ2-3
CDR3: CASTKRGADTQYF
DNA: TGTGCCAGCACTAAGCGAGGGGCAGATACGCAGTATTTT

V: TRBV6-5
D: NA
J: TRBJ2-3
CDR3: CASSYLGARTDTQYF
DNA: TGTGCCAGCAGTTACCTTGGCGCCCGCACAGATACGCAGTATTTT

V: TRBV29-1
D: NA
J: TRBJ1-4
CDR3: CSVVKGGTNEKLFF
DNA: TGCAGCGTCGTTAAAGGGGGAACTAATGAAAAACTGTTTTTT

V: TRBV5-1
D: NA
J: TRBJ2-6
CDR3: CASSLLGAGANVLTF
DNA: TGCGCCAGCAGCTTGCTAGGGGCCGGGGCCAACGTCCTGACTTTC

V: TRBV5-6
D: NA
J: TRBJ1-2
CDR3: CASSPRTDGYTF
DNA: TGTGCCAGCAGCCCACGGACAGATGGCTACACCTTC

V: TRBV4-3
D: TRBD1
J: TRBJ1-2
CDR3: CASSQGDRAVYGYTF
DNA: TGCGCCAGCAGCCAAGGGGACAGGGCCGTCTATGGCTACACCTTC

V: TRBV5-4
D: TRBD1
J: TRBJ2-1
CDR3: CASRTTGTGVNEQFF
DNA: TGTGCCAGCAGAACTACCGGGACAGGGGTCAATGAGCAGTTCTTC

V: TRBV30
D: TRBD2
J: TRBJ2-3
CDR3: CAWSTGLATDTQYF
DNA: TGTGCCTGGAGTACGGGACTAGCAACAGATACGCAGTATTTT

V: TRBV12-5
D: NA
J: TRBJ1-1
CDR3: CASGFGGESTEAFF
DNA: TGTGCTAGTGGTTTTGGGGGGGAATCCACTGAAGCTTTCTTT